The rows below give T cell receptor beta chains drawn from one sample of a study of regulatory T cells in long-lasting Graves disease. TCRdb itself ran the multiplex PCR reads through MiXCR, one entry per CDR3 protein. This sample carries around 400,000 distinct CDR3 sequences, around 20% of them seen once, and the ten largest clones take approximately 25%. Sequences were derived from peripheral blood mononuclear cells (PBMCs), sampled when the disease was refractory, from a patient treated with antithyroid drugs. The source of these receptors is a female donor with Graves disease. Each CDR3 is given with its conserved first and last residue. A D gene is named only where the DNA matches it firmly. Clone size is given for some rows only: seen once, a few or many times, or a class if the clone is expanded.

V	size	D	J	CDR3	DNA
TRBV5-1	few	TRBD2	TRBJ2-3	CASSRTSGRASDTQYF	TGCGCCAGCAGCCGGACTAGCGGGAGGGCCTCAGATACGCAGTATTTT
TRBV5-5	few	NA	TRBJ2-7	CASSPPHGSYEQYF	TGTGCCAGCAGCCCGCCCCACGGATCCTACGAGCAGTACTTC
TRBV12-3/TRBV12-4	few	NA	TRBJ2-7	CASSRDSLGYEQYF	TGTGCCAGCAGCCGGGACTCGCTGGGCTACGAGCAGTACTTC
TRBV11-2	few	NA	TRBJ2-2	CASSQQGSSTGELFF	TGTGCCAGCAGCCAACAGGGATCGAGTACCGGGGAGCTGTTTTTT
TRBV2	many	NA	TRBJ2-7	CASSETDAYEQYF	TGTGCCAGCAGTGAAACAGACGCCTACGAGCAGTACTTC
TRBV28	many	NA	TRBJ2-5	CASSSPPETQYF	TGTGCCAGCAGTTCGCCTCCAGAGACCCAGTACTTC
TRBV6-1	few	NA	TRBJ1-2	CASKGGQNNGYTF	TGTGCCAGCAAGGGGGGACAAAATAATGGCTACACCTTC
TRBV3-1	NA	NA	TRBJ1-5	CASSQPPSRQPQHF	TGTGCCAGCAGCCAACCCCCGTCCCGGCAGCCCCAGCATTTT
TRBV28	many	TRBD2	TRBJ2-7	CASSPDGRSGGQYF	TGTGCCAGCAGTCCGGACGGACGAAGCGGGGGGCAGTACTTC
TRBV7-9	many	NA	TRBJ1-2	CASSFYTAGYTF	TGTGCCAGCAGCTTTTACACCGCTGGCTACACCTTC
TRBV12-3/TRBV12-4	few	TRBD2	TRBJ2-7	CASSAEPGTSGSFYEQYF	TGTGCCAGCAGTGCAGAGCCCGGGACTAGCGGGAGTTTTTACGAGCAGTACTTC
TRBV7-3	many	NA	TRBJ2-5	CASSCLMGARLGETQYF	TGTGCCAGCAGCTGCTTGATGGGGGCGCGGTTGGGAGAGACCCAGTACTTC
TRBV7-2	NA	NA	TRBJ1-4	CASSLEWVGSEKLFF	TGTGCCAGCAGCTTAGAGTGGGTCGGGAGTGAAAAACTGTTTTTT
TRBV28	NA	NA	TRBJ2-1	CASRESYGGPNNEQFF	TGTGCCAGCAGGGAATCTTACGGGGGGCCGAACAATGAGCAGTTCTTC
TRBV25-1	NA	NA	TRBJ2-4	CASSIPEPKNIQYF	TGTGCCAGCTCGATTCCGGAACCCAAAAACATTCAGTACTTC
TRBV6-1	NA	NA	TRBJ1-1	CASRQQGWVGEAFF	TGTGCCAGCAGACAACAGGGTTGGGTCGGTGAAGCTTTCTTT
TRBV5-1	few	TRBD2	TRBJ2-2	CASSLRLAGTNTGELFF	TGCGCCAGCAGCTTGAGACTAGCGGGGACGAACACCGGGGAGCTGTTTTTT
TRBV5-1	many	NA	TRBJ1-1	CASSLGSGGTEAFF	TGTGCCAGCAGCTTGGGGTCAGGCGGCACTGAAGCTTTCTTT
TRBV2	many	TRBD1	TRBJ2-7	CASKGTGTYEQYF	TGTGCCAGCAAGGGGACAGGTACCTACGAGCAGTACTTC
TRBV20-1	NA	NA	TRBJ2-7	CSGLKPPAYEQYF	TGCAGTGGACTGAAACCTCCCGCCTACGAGCAGTACTTC
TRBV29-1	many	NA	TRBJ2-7	CSVERQLAGEQYF	TGCAGCGTTGAAAGGCAGCTAGCAGGCGAGCAGTACTTC
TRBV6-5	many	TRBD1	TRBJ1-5	CASSYSSPGQLDQPQHF	TGTGCCAGCAGTTACTCTTCACCGGGACAGCTCGATCAGCCCCAGCATTTT
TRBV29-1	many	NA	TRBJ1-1	CSVVSGSTEAFF	TGCAGCGTTGTATCAGGGTCCACTGAAGCTTTCTTT
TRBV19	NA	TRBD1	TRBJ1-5	CASSINRQGALSNQPQHF	TGTGCCAGTAGTATTAATCGGCAGGGGGCTTTGAGCAATCAGCCCCAGCATTTT
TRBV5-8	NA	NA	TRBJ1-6	CASSFTGPGGNSPLHF	TGTGCCAGCAGCTTTACGGGACCGGGGGGAAATTCACCCCTCCACTTT
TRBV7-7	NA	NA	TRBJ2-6	CACRRDAGANVLTF	TGTGCTTGTCGCAGGGACGCTGGGGCCAACGTCCTGACTTTC
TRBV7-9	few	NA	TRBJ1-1	CASSPVRGNTEAFF	TGTGCCAGCAGCCCAGTCCGGGGGAACACTGAAGCTTTCTTT
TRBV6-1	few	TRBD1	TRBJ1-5	CASEGQGPQPQHF	TGTGCCAGCGAGGGACAGGGTCCTCAGCCCCAGCATTTT
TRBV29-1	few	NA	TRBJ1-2	CSVEGRTDDYGYTF	TGCAGCGTTGAAGGGAGGACGGACGACTATGGCTACACCTTC
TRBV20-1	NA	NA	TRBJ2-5	CSARAGSSETQYF	TGCAGTGCTAGAGCTGGCAGTTCGGAGACCCAGTACTTC
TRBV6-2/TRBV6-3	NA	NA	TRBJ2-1	CASGQRSSYNEQFF	TGTGCCAGCGGTCAGCGGAGCTCCTACAATGAGCAGTTCTTC
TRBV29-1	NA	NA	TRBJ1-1	CSVEGHTRHSNTEAFF	TGCAGCGTTGAAGGGCATACGAGGCATTCGAACACTGAAGCTTTCTTT
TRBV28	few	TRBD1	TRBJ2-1	CASSLGQGRGFF	TGTGCCAGCAGTTTAGGACAGGGTCGGGGGTTCTTC
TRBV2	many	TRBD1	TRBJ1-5	CASSDLTGGVDQPQHF	TGTGCCAGCAGTGATCTTACAGGGGGCGTCGATCAGCCCCAGCATTTT
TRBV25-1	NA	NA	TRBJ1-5	CASSEWEDGQPQHF	TGTGCCAGCAGTGAATGGGAAGACGGTCAGCCCCAGCATTTT
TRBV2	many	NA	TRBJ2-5	CASSSGTQETQYF	TGTGCCAGCAGCTCCGGGACCCAAGAGACCCAGTACTTC
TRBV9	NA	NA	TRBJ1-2	CASSVGVGDYYGYTF	TGTGCCAGCAGCGTAGGAGTCGGGGATTACTATGGCTACACCTTC
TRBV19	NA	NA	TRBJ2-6	CATTQGSGANVLTF	TGTGCCACCACTCAGGGCTCTGGGGCCAACGTCCTGACTTTC
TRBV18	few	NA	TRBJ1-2	CASSPGAGGLDYGYTF	TGTGCCAGCTCACCGGGTGCGGGGGGCCTGGACTATGGCTACACCTTC
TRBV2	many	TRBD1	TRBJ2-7	CASRESSGTAVYEQYF	TGTGCCAGCAGAGAATCTTCCGGGACAGCAGTCTACGAGCAGTACTTC
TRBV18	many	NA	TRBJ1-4	CASSPTRLNEKLFF	TGTGCCAGCTCACCCACCCGTCTGAATGAAAAACTGTTTTTT
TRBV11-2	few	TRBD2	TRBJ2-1	CASSSGTSGRRGDEQFF	TGTGCCAGCAGCTCCGGGACTAGCGGGAGGAGAGGCGATGAGCAGTTCTTC
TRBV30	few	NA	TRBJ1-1	CAWRRVTPPRREAFF	TGTGCCTGGAGAAGGGTTACGCCCCCGCGCCGGGAAGCTTTCTTT
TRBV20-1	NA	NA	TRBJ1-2	CSARDLGAGRLYGYTF	TGCAGTGCTAGAGATCTGGGGGCCGGTAGGCTCTATGGCTACACCTTC
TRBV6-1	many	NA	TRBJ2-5	CASKVRRGETQYF	TGTGCCAGTAAGGTGCGGAGAGGGGAGACCCAGTACTTC
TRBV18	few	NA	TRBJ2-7	CASSTRTMTYEQYF	TGTGCCAGCTCCACCCGCACCATGACCTACGAGCAGTACTTC
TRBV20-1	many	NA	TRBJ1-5	CSARDLGQPNKPQHF	TGCAGTGCTAGAGACTTAGGACAGCCGAATAAGCCCCAGCATTTT
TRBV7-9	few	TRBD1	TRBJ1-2	CASRSGGEGYTF	TGTGCCAGCAGGTCAGGGGGCGAAGGCTACACCTTC
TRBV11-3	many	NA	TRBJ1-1	CASSQRPRSEAFF	TGTGCCAGCAGCCAAAGACCACGGAGTGAAGCTTTCTTT
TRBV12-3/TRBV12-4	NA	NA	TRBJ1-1	CASSYAGVLNTEAFF	TGTGCCAGCAGTTACGCAGGAGTTTTGAACACTGAAGCTTTCTTT